The 29 T cell receptor beta chains in this list originate from one sample, sequenced in a study of cytomegalovirus exposure and HLA in healthy donors. 60 Vbeta and 13 Jbeta primers were used in PCR. TCRdb's copy holds only in-frame clones and misses some; the assay was immunoSEQ multiplex PCR. The sample yields about 120,000 clones, 50% to 70% seen once. Sample: PBMCs. Receptors were obtained from a woman in her forties in good health and CMV-seropositive.

The chain couples TRBV28 to TRBJ2-3, with D possibly matching TRBD2 (5 bases). From germline, CDR1 is MDHEN and CDR2 SYDVKM. V was clipped by 6 bases and J by 6 bases, with 13 bases between them. This CDR3 is built from 13 residues. The CDR3 sequence is CASSPGPGDTQYF. CDR3 coding DNA: TGTGCCAGCAGCCCGGGCCCGGGGGATACGCAGTATTTT.

The chain uses TRBV6-6 and TRBJ2-1, with D uncertain. V was cut by 6 bases and J by 4 bases, with 10 bases left in between. CDR1 and CDR2 from the germline V gene are MNHNY and SVGAGI (reference sequence). This CDR3 is built from 13 residues. The CDR3 DNA reads as TGTGCCAGCAGGGCTATGACTTACAATGAGCAGTTCTTC. Protein sequence: CASRAMTYNEQFF.

This clone was detected once. This chain joins TRBV7-9 and TRBJ1-4; 8 nucleotides align to TRBD1. The CDR3 loop spans 13 amino acids. In germline, CDR1 is SEHNR, CDR2 FQNEAQ (reference sequence). J was trimmed by 4 bases and V by 6 bases; bases with no gene match: 1. The CDR3 here is CASRGQVNEKLFF. In nucleotides, the CDR3 is TGTGCCAGCAGGGGACAGGTTAATGAAAAACTGTTTTTT.

This chain connects TRBV27 to TRBJ2-3; 9 bases fit TRBD2. J lost 4 bases, V lost 6 bases, and 8 bases had no gene match. CDR1 is MNHEY, CDR2 SMNVEV, per germline (reference sequence). The CDR3 runs 15 residues. CDR3 bases: TGTGCCAGCAGCTTTAGCGGGAGCACTTCAGATACGCAGTATTTT. Its protein product is CASSFSGSTSDTQYF.

This sequence joins TRBV5-8 and TRBJ2-7; no clear D. The germline V gene has CDR1 SGHTS and CDR2 YDEGEE. The V end lost 0 bases, the J end lost 1 base, and 5 bases lay between the germline ends. CDR3 length equals 13 residues. The chain's CDR3 is CASSLAASYEQYF. The CDR3 DNA follows: TGTGCCAGCAGCTTGGCTGCGTCCTACGAGCAGTACTTC.

V usage is TRBV7-9 and J usage is TRBJ1-1; D uncertain. V was clipped by 4 bases and J by 3 bases, with 12 bases between them. Germline-derived CDR1 and CDR2 are SEHNR and FQNEAQ (reference sequence). The CDR3 is 14 amino acids. The CDR3 DNA sequence: TGTGCCAGCAGCTCTTTCGCCGGGGACACTGAAGCTTTCTTT. It specifies CASSSFAGDTEAFF.

The genes are TRBV9 and TRBJ1-1; 7 bases align to TRBD1. Germline assignment: CDR1 SGDLS and CDR2 YYNGEE. With 0 bases clipped from V and 7 bases from J, the junction kept 6 bases outside the gene matches. The CDR3 has 14 amino acids. CDR3 protein: CASSVEGASIEAFF. CDR3 nucleotide sequence: TGTGCCAGCAGCGTAGAGGGGGCCAGTATTGAAGCTTTCTTT. The entire variable domain, with the rest obtained from reference TRBV9 and TRBJ1-1, is as follows: DSGVTQTPKHLITATGQRVTLRCSPRSGDLSVYWYQQSLDQGLQFLIQYYNGEERAKGNILERFSAQQFPDLHSELNLSSLELGDSALYFCASSVEGASIEAFFGQGTRLTVV.

The chain carries TRBV27 and TRBJ2-7; a possible D gene is TRBD1 (6 bases). V lost 2 bases to trimming and J lost 1 base, with 12 bases between them. The germline CDR1 and CDR2 sequences are MNHEY and SMNVEV (reference sequence). The CDR3 sequence is 15 residues long. The CDR3 DNA reads as TGTGCCAGCAGTTTAGGCACAGGGCCTTCCTACGAGCAGTACTTC. Protein: CASSLGTGPSYEQYF.

In its sample, this clone was seen a few times. The rearrangement links TRBV5-1 to TRBJ2-7; TRBD2 matches 15 bases. The CDR3 covers 15 residues. Looked up from germline, CDR1 is SGHRS and CDR2 is YFSETQ. V lost 4 bases to trimming and J lost 6 bases; unmatched junction nucleotides: 5. CDR3 sequence: CASSLGLAGGREQYF. CDR3 in DNA: TGCGCCAGCAGCCTAGGACTAGCGGGAGGGCGCGAGCAGTACTTC.

This clone was recorded a few times. This sequence joins TRBV10-3 and TRBJ1-2, with D tentatively TRBD1 (6 bases). This CDR3 is built from 16 residues. CDR1 is ENHRY and CDR2 is SYGVKD in the germline V gene. The ends were cut back, 8 bases at V and 0 bases at J, with 19 bases in the middle. The CDR3 sequence: CAIAMLTGRSNYGYTF. The DNA of the CDR3 is TGTGCCATCGCCATGCTAACAGGGAGATCTAACTATGGCTACACCTTC.

This clone has only a few counts. The chain combines TRBV6-5 with TRBJ1-5, with D unresolved. This CDR3 spans 14 amino acids. Trimming took off 1 base at V and 2 bases at J, with 6 bases between the two ends. Looked up from germline, CDR1 is MNHEY and CDR2 is SVGAGI. The CDR3: CASSYFAGNQPQHF. The CDR3 nucleotides are TGTGCCAGCAGTTACTTCGCGGGCAATCAGCCCCAGCATTTT.

The chain combines TRBV7-9 with TRBJ2-1; tentatively, D is TRBD1 (5 bases). The germline gives CDR1 SEHNR, CDR2 FQNEAQ (reference sequence). V lost 0 bases to trimming and J lost 6 bases, with 9 bases between them. CDR3 length: 14 residues. DNA for the CDR3: TGTGCCAGCAGCTTAGCTCTGGGGCCCAATGAGCAGTTCTTC. The encoded protein is CASSLALGPNEQFF.

The chain uses TRBV5-5 and TRBJ2-1; no clear D. With 0 bases removed from V and 0 bases from J, the gap between germline ends came to 7 bases. The CDR3 spans 15 residues. Germline V gives CDR1 SGHKS, CDR2 YYEKEE (reference sequence). The CDR3 DNA reads TGTGCCAGCAGCTTGGCTCCCAGCTCCTACAATGAGCAGTTCTTC. This gives the protein CASSLAPSSYNEQFF.

A word on this clone: At one end the junction does not follow the germline gene, possibly because of a read error. V and J are TRBV29-1 and TRBJ2-7, with a tentative D call TRBD2 (7 bases). The CDR3 has 14 amino acids. Germline V CDR1 and CDR2: SQVTM, ANQGSEA. Here the CDR3 DNA reads TGCAGCGTGGAAGGGGGGGGCAGTTCCTACGAGCAGTACTTC. Translated, it gives CSVEGGGSSYEQYF.

The chain carries TRBV7-8 and TRBJ1-2; D unclear. Deletions cut 1 base from V and 1 base from J, with 16 bases between. This CDR3 has 17 amino acids. Germline V gene data show CDR1 as SGHVS and CDR2 as FQNEAQ. CDR3 protein: CASSLVERETFNYGYTF. CDR3 sequence (DNA): TGTGCCAGCAGCTTAGTGGAGAGAGAAACCTTTAACTATGGCTACACCTTC.

This chain links TRBV4-2 with TRBJ2-7; possibly TRBD2 for D (6 bases). CDR1 and CDR2 (germline): LGHNA, YNFKEQ. The CDR3 is 12 residues long. The V end was cut by 5 bases, the J end by 7 bases, with 12 bases between. The CDR3 region is CASSGLPSEQYF. DNA of the CDR3: TGTGCCAGCAGCGGACTACCCTCAGAGCAGTACTTC.

There are a few counts of this clone. The chain has TRBV5-1 and TRBJ1-5; no clear D gene. The CDR3 loop spans 17 amino acids. CDR1 SGHRS and CDR2 YFSETQ come from the germline V gene. The germline V and J ends were trimmed by 0 bases and 1 base, with 14 bases remaining between them. CDR3 DNA: TGCGCCAGCAGCTTGGTAAGGGTAGCGTTAAGCAATCAGCCCCAGCATTTT. Amino acid sequence: CASSLVRVALSNQPQHF. The full variable domain, with the rest looked up from reference TRBV5-1 and TRBJ1-5, is KAGVTQTPRYLIKTRGQQVTLSCSPISGHRSVSWYQQTPGQGLQFLFEYFSETQRNKGNFPGRFSGRQFSNSRSEMNVSTLELGDSALYLCASSLVRVALSNQPQHFGDGTRLSIL.

CDR3 nucleotides: TGTGCCAGTAATCATATTTCTCAGGGCGGGGACACTGAAGCTTTCTTT. It encodes CASNHISQGGDTEAFF. The gene calls are TRBV19 and TRBJ1-1; maybe TRBD1 (5 bases). V shed 7 bases and J shed 3 bases, with 21 bases lying between them. Germline loops: CDR1 LNHDA, CDR2 SQIVND (reference sequence). The CDR3 sequence is 16 residues long.

This rearrangement joins TRBV19 to TRBJ2-5; a weak D match, TRBD2 (6 bases). Matching the DNA end better, TRBJ2-7 makes the J call doubtful. Germline V gene lookup returns CDR1 LNHDA and CDR2 SQIVND (reference sequence). CDR3 length: 15 residues. The CDR3 DNA reads TGTGCCAGTAGTATCGGCGGCGGGACCTCCTACGAGCAGTACTTC. This codes for CASSIGGGTSYEQYF.

This clone was seen only a few times. For the CDR3, the DNA is TGCAGCGGACTCTGGACAGAGAACACTGAAGCTTTCTTT. Its translation is CSGLWTENTEAFF. The genes are TRBV29-1 and TRBJ1-1; possible D gene TRBD1, 6 bases. Trimming removed 7 bases at V and 1 base at J, with 13 bases between. CDR3 length: 13 residues. Germline CDR1 SQVTM, CDR2 ANQGSEA.

CDR3 sequence (DNA): TGCGCCAGCAGCGTCTATCACCGACTAGCGGGAGGTATCTACGAGCAGTACTTC. Its protein product is CASSVYHRLAGGIYEQYF. The V call is TRBV5-1, the J call TRBJ2-7, with TRBD2 identical over 13 bases. V lost 4 bases and J lost 3; bases outside the gene matches: 13. Germline CDR1 reads SGHRS; CDR2 reads YFSETQ. The CDR3 extends over 18 amino acids.

This chain connects TRBV4-3 to TRBJ2-1, with 8 nucleotides matching TRBD2. Germline lookup yields CDR1 LGHNA and CDR2 YSLEER. The CDR3 is made up of 16 amino acids. Germline trimming cut 4 bases from V and 12 bases from J; bases unmatched to any gene: 17. The DNA of the CDR3 is TGCGCCAGCAGCCCAGACCCCGGGACTAGAGGTTTTTTGCAGTTCTTC. Protein product: CASSPDPGTRGFLQFF.

The chain combines TRBV9 with TRBJ2-7; 10 bases line up with TRBD2. Germline V gene sequence: CDR1 SGDLS, CDR2 YYNGEE. This CDR3 has 14 amino acids. V dropped 3 bases and J dropped 7; count of bases not matched to a gene: 7. The CDR3 protein is CASSEGAGGGEQYF. The CDR3 DNA is TGTGCCAGCAGCGAGGGAGCGGGAGGGGGGGAGCAGTACTTC.

J is TRBJ2-5 and V is TRBV7-9, with 7 bases aligning to TRBD2. CDR1 is SEHNR and CDR2 is FQNEAQ in the germline V gene (reference sequence). V dropped 3 bases and J dropped 9; count of bases not matched to a gene: 10. This CDR3 is built from 14 residues. The CDR3 DNA is TGTGCCAGCAGCTTCTCAAGCGGGAATGAGGCCCAGTACTTC. This sequence encodes CASSFSSGNEAQYF.

This chain joins TRBV21-1 and TRBJ2-1; TRBD2, the table's D call, was not compared with the DNA. TRBV21-1 is designated a pseudogene. The CDR3 consists of 16 residues. CDR3 loop: CASITGLAPTYNEQFF. The CDR3 DNA reads as TGTGCCAGCATCACGGGACTAGCGCCGACCTACAATGAGCAGTTCTTC.

The chain employs TRBV5-4 and TRBJ2-1, with D uncertain. V was clipped by 0 bases and J by 9 bases, with 13 bases between them. Germline CDR1 and CDR2: SGHNT and YYREEE (reference sequence). CDR3 length equals 14 residues. The CDR3, as DNA: TGTGCCAGCAGCTTGGGAGGTCCGGGTGGTGAGCAGTTCTTC. This sequence encodes CASSLGGPGGEQFF.

The CDR3 DNA reads as TGTGCCAGCAGCCCGGGACTAGCGGGAGGGCGGAGCACAGATACGCAGTATTTT. It codes for CASSPGLAGGRSTDTQYF. The gene calls are TRBV5-4 and TRBJ2-3, with 16 bases identical to TRBD2. V trimming: 4 bases; J trimming: 0 bases; junction bases outside the gene matches: 5. Germline loops: CDR1 SGHNT, CDR2 YYREEE (reference sequence). The CDR3 spans 18 residues. Full variable domain (remainder filled in from reference TRBV5-4 and TRBJ2-3): ETGVTQSPTHLIKTRGQQVTLRCSSQSGHNTVSWYQQALGQGPQFIFQYYREEENGRGNFPPRFSGLQFPNYSSELNVNALELDDSALYLCASSPGLAGGRSTDTQYFGPGTRLTVL.

The chain employs TRBV15 and TRBJ2-7, with 9 bases aligning to TRBD2. Germline CDR1 is LNHNV and CDR2 is YYDKDF (reference sequence). The CDR3 is 15 residues long. Trimming at V came to 1 base and at J to 2 bases, leaving 3 bases not matched to a gene. The CDR3: CATSRGTSEAYEQYF. For the CDR3, the DNA is TGTGCCACCAGCAGAGGGACTAGCGAAGCCTACGAGCAGTACTTC.

In its sample, this clone was seen a few times. CDR3 nucleotide sequence: TGCGCCAGCAGTCAACGCAGGGGGCCGACCCCTTATAGCAATCAGCCCCAGCATTTT. This encodes CASSQRRGPTPYSNQPQHF. The chain links TRBV23-1 to TRBJ1-5; 8 bases match TRBD1. TRBV23-1 is treated as an ORF (open reading frame) with a function not yet certain. J gave up 0 bases and V 2 bases, and 12 bases lay outside the gene matches. CDR3 length: 19 amino acids.